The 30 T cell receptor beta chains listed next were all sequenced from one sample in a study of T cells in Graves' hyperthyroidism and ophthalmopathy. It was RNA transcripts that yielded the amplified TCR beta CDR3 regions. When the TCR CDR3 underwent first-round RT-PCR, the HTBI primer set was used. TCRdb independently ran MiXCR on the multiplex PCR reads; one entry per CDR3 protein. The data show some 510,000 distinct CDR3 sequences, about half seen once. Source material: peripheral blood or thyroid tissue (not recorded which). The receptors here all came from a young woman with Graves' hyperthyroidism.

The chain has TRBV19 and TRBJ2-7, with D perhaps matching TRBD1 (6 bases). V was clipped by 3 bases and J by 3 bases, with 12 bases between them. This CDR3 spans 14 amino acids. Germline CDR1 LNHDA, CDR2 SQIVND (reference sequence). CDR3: CASSIRDTNYEQYF. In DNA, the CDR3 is TGTGCCAGTAGTATCCGGGACACTAACTACGAGCAGTACTTC. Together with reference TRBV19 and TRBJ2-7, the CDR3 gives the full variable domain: DGGITQSPKYLFRKEGQNVTLSCEQNLNHDAMYWYRQDPGQGLRLIYYSQIVNDFQKGDIAEGYSVSREKKESFPLTVTSAQKNPTAFYLCASSIRDTNYEQYFGPGTRLTVT.

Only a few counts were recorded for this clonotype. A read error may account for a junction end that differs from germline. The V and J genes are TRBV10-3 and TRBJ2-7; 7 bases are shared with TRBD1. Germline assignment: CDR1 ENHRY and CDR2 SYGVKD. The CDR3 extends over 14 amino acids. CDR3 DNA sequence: TGTGCCAGCAGTTACTGGGGACAGTCCTACGAGCAGTACTTC. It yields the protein CASSYWGQSYEQYF.

The DNA for the CDR3 is TGTGCCAGTAGCGGACTAGCGGGAGCCTGGGAGCAGTACTTC. As protein: CASSGLAGAWEQYF. The chain is built from TRBV19 and TRBJ2-7, with 13 bases fitting TRBD2. Germline V gene lookup returns CDR1 LNHDA and CDR2 SQIVND (reference sequence). The trim removed 6 bases at V and 7 bases at J, leaving 6 bases unmatched. CDR3 length: 14 residues.

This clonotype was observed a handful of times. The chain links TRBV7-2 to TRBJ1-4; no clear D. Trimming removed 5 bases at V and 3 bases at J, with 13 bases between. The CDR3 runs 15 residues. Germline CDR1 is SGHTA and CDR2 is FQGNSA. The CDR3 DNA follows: TGTGCCAGCAGCGCCGGTGGTGGAGCTAATGAAAAACTGTTTTTT. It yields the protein CASSAGGGANEKLFF.

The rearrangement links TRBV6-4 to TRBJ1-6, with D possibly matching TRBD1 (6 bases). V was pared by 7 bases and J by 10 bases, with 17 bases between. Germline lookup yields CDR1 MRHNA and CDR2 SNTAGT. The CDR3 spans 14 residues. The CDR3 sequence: CASNPVAGDSPLHF. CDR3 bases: TGTGCCAGCAACCCCGTCGCAGGGGACTCACCCCTCCACTTT.

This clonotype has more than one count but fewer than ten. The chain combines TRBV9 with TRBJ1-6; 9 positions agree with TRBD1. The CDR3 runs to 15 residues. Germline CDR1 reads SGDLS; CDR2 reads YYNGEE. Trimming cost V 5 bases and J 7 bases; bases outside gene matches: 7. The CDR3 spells CASSWGQGWNSPLHF. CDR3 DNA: TGTGCCAGCAGTTGGGGACAGGGTTGGAATTCACCCCTCCACTTT.

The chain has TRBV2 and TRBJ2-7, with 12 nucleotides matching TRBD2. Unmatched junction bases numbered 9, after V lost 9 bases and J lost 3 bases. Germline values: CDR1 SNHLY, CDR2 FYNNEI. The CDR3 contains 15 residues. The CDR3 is CASSNPTSGSYEQYF. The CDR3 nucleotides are TGTGCCAGTTCGAACCCGACTAGCGGGAGCTACGAGCAGTACTTC. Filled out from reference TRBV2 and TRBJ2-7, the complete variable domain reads EPEVTQTPSHQVTQMGQEVILRCVPISNHLYFYWYRQILGQKVEFLVSFYNNEISEKSEIFDDQFSVERPDGSNFTLKIRSTKLEDSAMYFCASSNPTSGSYEQYFGPGTRLTVT.

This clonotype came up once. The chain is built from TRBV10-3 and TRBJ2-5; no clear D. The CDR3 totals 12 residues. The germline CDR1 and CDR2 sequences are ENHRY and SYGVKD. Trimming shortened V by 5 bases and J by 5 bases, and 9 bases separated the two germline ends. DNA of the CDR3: TGTGCCATCAGTTCTCTTGGGGAGACCCAGTACTTC. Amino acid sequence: CAISSLGETQYF.

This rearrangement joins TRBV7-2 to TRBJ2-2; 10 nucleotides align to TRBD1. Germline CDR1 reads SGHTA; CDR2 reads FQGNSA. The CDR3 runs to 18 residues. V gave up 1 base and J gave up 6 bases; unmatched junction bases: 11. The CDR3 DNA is TGTGCCAGCAGCTTAGGAGTGGGACAGGGGTCTTCATCCGGGGAGCTGTTTTTT. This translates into CASSLGVGQGSSSGELFF.

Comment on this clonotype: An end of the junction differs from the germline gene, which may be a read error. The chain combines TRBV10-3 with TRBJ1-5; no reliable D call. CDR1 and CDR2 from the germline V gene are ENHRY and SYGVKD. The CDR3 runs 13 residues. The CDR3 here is CASSPERNQPQHF. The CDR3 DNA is TGTGCCAGCAGTCCAGAGAGGAATCAGCCCCAGCATTTT.

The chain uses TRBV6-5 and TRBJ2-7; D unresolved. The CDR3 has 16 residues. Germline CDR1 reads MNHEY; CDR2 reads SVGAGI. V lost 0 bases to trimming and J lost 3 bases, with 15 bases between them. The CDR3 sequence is CASSYSSAHGVYEQYF. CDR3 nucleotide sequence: TGTGCCAGCAGTTACTCATCGGCCCATGGGGTCTACGAGCAGTACTTC.

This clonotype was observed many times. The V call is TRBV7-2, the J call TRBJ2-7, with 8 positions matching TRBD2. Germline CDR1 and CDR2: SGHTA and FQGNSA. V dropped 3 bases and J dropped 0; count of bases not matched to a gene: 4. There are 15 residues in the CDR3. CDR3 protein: CASSFTSGSSYEQYF. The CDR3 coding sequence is TGTGCCAGCAGCTTCACTAGCGGTAGCTCCTACGAGCAGTACTTC.

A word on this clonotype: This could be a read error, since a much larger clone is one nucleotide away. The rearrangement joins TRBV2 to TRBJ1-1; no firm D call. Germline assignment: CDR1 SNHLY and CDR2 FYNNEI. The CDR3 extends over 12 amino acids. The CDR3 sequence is CSSSLTRTEAFF. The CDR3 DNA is TGTTCCAGCAGCCTAACGAGGACTGAAGCTTTCTTT.

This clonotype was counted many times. Written as DNA, the CDR3 is TGTGCCACCAGTGACCTTGACAGCTACACCGGGGAGCTGTTTTTT. This codes for CATSDLDSYTGELFF. J is TRBJ2-2 and V is TRBV24-1; TRBD1 is a possible D gene (5 bases). CDR3 size: 15 residues. The germline gives CDR1 KGHDR, CDR2 SFDVKD. V lost 4 bases, J lost 3 bases, and 11 bases lay in between.

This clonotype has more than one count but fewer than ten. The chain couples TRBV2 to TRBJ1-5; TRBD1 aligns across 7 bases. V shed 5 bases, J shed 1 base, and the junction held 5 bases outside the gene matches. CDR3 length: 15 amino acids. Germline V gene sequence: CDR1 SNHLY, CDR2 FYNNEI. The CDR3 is CASSIGQASNQPQHF. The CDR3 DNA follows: TGTGCCAGCAGTATCGGACAGGCCAGCAATCAGCCCCAGCATTTT. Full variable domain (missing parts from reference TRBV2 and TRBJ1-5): EPEVTQTPSHQVTQMGQEVILRCVPISNHLYFYWYRQILGQKVEFLVSFYNNEISEKSEIFDDQFSVERPDGSNFTLKIRSTKLEDSAMYFCASSIGQASNQPQHFGDGTRLSIL.

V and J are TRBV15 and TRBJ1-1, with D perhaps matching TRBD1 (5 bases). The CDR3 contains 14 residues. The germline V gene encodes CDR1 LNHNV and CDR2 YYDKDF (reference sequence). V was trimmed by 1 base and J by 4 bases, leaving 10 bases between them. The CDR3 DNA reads TGTGCCACCAGCAGAGCGGGGGAGAGCACTGAAGCTTTCTTT. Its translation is CATSRAGESTEAFF. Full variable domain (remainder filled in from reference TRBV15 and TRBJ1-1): DAMVIQNPRYQVTQFGKPVTLSCSQTLNHNVMYWYQQKSSQAPKLLFHYYDKDFNNEADTPDNFQSRRPNTSFCFLDIRSPGLGDTAMYLCATSRAGESTEAFFGQGTRLTVV.

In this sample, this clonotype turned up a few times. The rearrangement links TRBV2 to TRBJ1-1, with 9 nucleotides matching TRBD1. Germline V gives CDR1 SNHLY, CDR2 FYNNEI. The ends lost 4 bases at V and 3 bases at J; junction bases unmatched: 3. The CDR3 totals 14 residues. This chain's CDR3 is CASSGTGEDTEAFF. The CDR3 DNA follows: TGTGCCAGCAGTGGGACAGGGGAAGACACTGAAGCTTTCTTT.

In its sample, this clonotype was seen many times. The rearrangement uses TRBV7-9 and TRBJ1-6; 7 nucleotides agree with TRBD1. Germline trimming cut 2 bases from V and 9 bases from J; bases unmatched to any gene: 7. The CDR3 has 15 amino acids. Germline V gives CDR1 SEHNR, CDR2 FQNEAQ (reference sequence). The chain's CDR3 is CASSLNRGESSPLHF. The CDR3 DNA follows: TGTGCCAGCAGCTTAAACAGGGGCGAGAGTTCACCCCTCCACTTT.

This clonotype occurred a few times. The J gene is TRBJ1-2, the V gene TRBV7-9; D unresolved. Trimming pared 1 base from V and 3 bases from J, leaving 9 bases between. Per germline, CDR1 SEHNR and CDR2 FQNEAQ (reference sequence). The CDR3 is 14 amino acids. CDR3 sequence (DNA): TGTGCCAGCAGCTTAGGGCTTGCGGACTATGGCTACACCTTC. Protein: CASSLGLADYGYTF.

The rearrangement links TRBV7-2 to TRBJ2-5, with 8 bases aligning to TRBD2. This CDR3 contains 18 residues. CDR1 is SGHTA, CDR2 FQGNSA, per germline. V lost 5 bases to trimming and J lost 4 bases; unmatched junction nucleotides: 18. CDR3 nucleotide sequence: TGTGCCAGCAGCAGCCTAATTGGACTAGCACGACCCCCAGAGACCCAGTACTTC. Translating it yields CASSSLIGLARPPETQYF.

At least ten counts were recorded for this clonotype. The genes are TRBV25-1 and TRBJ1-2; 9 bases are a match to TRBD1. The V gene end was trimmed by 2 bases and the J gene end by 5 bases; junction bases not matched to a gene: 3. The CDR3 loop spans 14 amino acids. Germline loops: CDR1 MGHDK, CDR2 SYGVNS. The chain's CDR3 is CASSEMDRGYGYTF. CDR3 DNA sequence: TGTGCCAGCAGTGAAATGGACAGGGGTTATGGCTACACCTTC.

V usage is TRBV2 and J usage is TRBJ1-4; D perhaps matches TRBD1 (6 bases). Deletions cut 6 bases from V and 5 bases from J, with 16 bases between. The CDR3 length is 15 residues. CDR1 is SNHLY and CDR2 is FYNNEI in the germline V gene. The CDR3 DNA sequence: TGTGCCAGCAGCAGACGGACAGTCGGGAATGAAAAACTGTTTTTT. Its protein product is CASSRRTVGNEKLFF.

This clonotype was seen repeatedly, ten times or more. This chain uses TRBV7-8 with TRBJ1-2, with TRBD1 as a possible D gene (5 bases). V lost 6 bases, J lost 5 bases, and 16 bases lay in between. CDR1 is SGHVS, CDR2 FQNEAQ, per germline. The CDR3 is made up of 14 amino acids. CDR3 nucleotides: TGTGCCAGCAGTGTAGGTTGGGGCCTATATGGCTACACCTTC. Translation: CASSVGWGLYGYTF.

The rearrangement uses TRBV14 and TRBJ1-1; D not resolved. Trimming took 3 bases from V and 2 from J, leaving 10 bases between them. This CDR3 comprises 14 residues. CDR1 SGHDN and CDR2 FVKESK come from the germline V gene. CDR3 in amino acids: CASSHIGKNTEAFF. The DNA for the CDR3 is TGTGCCAGCAGCCACATAGGGAAAAACACTGAAGCTTTCTTT. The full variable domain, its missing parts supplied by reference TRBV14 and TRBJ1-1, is EAGVTQFPSHSVIEKGQTVTLRCDPISGHDNLYWYRRVMGKEIKFLLHFVKESKQDESGMPNNRFLAERTGGTYSTLKVQPAELEDSGVYFCASSHIGKNTEAFFGQGTRLTVV.

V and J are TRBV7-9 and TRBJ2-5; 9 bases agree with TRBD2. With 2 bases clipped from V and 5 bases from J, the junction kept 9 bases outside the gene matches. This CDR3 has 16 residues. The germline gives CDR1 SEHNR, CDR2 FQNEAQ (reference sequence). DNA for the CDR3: TGTGCCAGCAGCTTAAATCTAGCGGGGAGAGCGGAGACCCAGTACTTC. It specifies CASSLNLAGRAETQYF.

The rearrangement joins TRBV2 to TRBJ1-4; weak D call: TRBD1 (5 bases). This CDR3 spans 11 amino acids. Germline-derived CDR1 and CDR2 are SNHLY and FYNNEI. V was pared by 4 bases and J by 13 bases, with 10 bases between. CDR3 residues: CASSGEDRLFF. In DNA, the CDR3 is TGTGCCAGCAGTGGGGAAGACAGACTGTTTTTT. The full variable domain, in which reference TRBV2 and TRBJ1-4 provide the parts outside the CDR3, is EPEVTQTPSHQVTQMGQEVILRCVPISNHLYFYWYRQILGQKVEFLVSFYNNEISEKSEIFDDQFSVERPDGSNFTLKIRSTKLEDSAMYFCASSGEDRLFFGSGTQLSVL.

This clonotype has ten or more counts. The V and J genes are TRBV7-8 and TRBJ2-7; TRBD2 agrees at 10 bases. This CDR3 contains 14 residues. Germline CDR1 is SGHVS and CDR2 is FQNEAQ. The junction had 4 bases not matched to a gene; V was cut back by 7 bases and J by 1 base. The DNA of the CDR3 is TGTGCCAGCACCGTAGCGGGAGGTTCCTACGAGCAGTACTTC. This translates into CASTVAGGSYEQYF.

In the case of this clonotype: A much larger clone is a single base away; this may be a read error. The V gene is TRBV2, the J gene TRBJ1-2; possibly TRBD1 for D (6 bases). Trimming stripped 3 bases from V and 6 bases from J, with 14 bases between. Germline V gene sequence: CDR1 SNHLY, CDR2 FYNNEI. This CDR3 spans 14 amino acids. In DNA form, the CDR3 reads TGTGCCAGCAGTGACTCCGGACAGACTGATGGCTACACCTTC. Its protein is CASSDSGQTDGYTF.

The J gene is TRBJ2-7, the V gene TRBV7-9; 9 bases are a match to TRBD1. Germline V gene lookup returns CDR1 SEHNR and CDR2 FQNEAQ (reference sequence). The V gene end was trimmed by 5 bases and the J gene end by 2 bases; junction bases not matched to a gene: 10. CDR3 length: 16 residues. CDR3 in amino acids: CASSNNRDRVPYEQYF. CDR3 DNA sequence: TGTGCCAGCAGCAACAACCGGGACAGGGTCCCCTACGAGCAGTACTTC.

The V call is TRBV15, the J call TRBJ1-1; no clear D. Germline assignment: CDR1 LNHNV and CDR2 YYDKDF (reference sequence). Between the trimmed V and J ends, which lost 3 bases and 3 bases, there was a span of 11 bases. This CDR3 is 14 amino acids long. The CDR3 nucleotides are TGTGCCACCAGCAGCCGAGGACGGTACACTGAAGCTTTCTTT. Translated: CATSSRGRYTEAFF.